This TCR beta chain was documented in a study of T cell changes during pregnancy in multiple sclerosis. The data were produced by immunoSEQ multiplex PCR, yet TCRdb's version contains in-frame clones alone and is incomplete. Here the sample spans tens of thousands of clones, 75% to 95% being singletons. The specimen was peripheral blood, collected in the third trimester of pregnancy. This TCR was recovered from a female donor in good health, enrolled as a control in a pregnancy study.

CDR3: CASSSVVWAELFF. In DNA form, the CDR3 reads TGTGCCAGCAGCTCCGTGGTCTGGGCTGAACTGTTTTTT. The rearrangement links TRBV7-2 to TRBJ2-2; D ambiguous. Looked up from germline, CDR1 is SGHTA and CDR2 is FQGNSA. Trimming left V 4 bases short and J 14 bases short, with 17 bases between. This CDR3 is 13 amino acids long.